This T cell receptor (beta chain) was sequenced for a study of blood T cell repertoires in COVID-19. Turning to the study itself: The study drew acute and convalescent COVID-19 samples from the United States, Italy and Spain.

Per the original data handling: Estimation of nucleated cell counts was performed using reference gene primer amplification. The assay was immunoSEQ multiplex PCR, and TCRdb's table has in-frame clones only and misses some. The V and J calls and the clone size are those of that table, but D and trimming were determined from the DNA. This sample has hundreds of thousands of clones, with around nine tenths found just once. Sequences were obtained from peripheral blood. The clonotype was recovered from a man aged 65 to 85 with acute or convalescent COVID-19.

The chain's CDR3 is CATSRDTNQPQHF. The DNA of the CDR3 is TGTGCCACTTCCAGGGACACTAATCAGCCCCAGCATTTT. The gene calls are TRBV7-9 and TRBJ1-5; weak D call: TRBD1 (6 bases). Per the germline V gene, CDR1 is SEHNR and CDR2 is FQNEAQ (reference sequence). The CDR3 is 13 amino acids. V lost 10 bases, J lost 4 bases, and 14 bases lay in between.